The present T cell receptor beta chain was sequenced within a study of multiple sclerosis patients with progressive multifocal leukoencephalopathy. Study-wide context: The control group, sampled over time, had multiple sclerosis, received natalizumab and did not develop PML.

The time point is: before natalizumab initiation. Prior interferon beta treatment was universal, and the PML patients were all female. Before the first natalizumab infusion, T0 blood samples were taken. The sample holds one count of this clone. The assay was run at survey level. This table comes from immunoSEQ multiplex PCR, and its TCRdb copy is limited to in-frame clones, with some not included. The sample lists roughly 28,000 clones; 70% to 90% were seen once. The germline gives CDR1 LGHNA, CDR2 YNFKEQ. V dropped 1 base and J dropped 8 bases, with 9 bases sitting between them. The CDR3 is 14 residues long.

Sequences were obtained from PBMCs. The clonotype was recovered from a human donor with multiple sclerosis. This chain links TRBV4-2 with TRBJ1-6; D gene unclear. The CDR3 DNA sequence: TGTGCCAGCAGCCAAGGTGGCAGAGATTCACCCCTCCACTTT. This gives the protein CASSQGGRDSPLHF.